The 21 T cell receptor beta chains below all came from one sample that was sequenced in a study of T-cell memory formation after mild COVID-19. TCRdb re-derived calls from the 5' RACE reads in MiXCR, one entry per CDR3 protein. Of more than 250,000 distinct CDR3 sequences listed, 15% to 20% are singletons. The sequencing sample was made of PBMCs or a T cell subset sorted from them (not recorded which). The receptors here all came from a man younger than 35 who had mild COVID-19 (a few samples of this study predate the infection). Cell type and time point are not known.

The V and J genes are TRBV12-3 or TRBV12-4 and TRBJ1-2; TRBD1 matches at 7 bases. The CDR3 contains 13 residues. The V segment lost 6 bases and the J segment 8 bases; nucleotides outside the gene matches: 9. CDR3 residues: CASSLTGPRGYTF. DNA for the CDR3: TGTGCCAGCAGCCTGACAGGGCCTAGGGGCTACACCTTC.

This sequence joins TRBV20-1 and TRBJ2-5; no clear D gene. Trimming cost V 0 bases and J 4 bases, with 15 bases left between them. There are 15 residues in the CDR3. CDR1 and CDR2 from the germline V gene are DFQATT and SNEGSKA (reference sequence). CDR3 nucleotide sequence: TGCAGTGCTAGAGATCCGCCCGGGTCCCTAGAGACCCAGTACTTC. Its protein product is CSARDPPGSLETQYF.

In its sample, this clonotype was seen a few times. V is TRBV7-9 and J is TRBJ1-2; D gene uncertain. Per the germline V gene, CDR1 is SEHNR and CDR2 is FQNEAQ (reference sequence). The CDR3 loop spans 12 amino acids. Trimming pared 5 bases from V and 6 bases from J, leaving 10 bases between. In DNA, the CDR3 is TGTGCCAGCAGCCCCCCTGTAGATGGCTACACCTTC. Translated: CASSPPVDGYTF.

The table lists this clonotype with a few counts. The chain combines TRBV7-9 with TRBJ1-5; possibly TRBD1 for D (6 bases). V lost 5 bases, J lost 7 bases, and 15 bases lay in between. Germline CDR1 and CDR2: SEHNR and FQNEAQ (reference sequence). The CDR3 consists of 14 residues. The CDR3 sequence: CASSAMTGSQPQHF. In DNA form, the CDR3 reads TGTGCCAGCAGCGCCATGACAGGCTCCCAGCCCCAGCATTTT.

This clonotype was seen at least ten times. The V gene is TRBV7-2, the J gene TRBJ1-1; 8 bases fit TRBD1. V was clipped by 4 bases and J by 3 bases; unmatched bases: 1. This CDR3 comprises 13 residues. Germline CDR1 is SGHTA and CDR2 is FQGNSA. The CDR3 loop is CASSSGGYTEAFF. The DNA of the CDR3 is TGTGCCAGCAGCTCAGGGGGCTACACTGAAGCTTTCTTT.

J is TRBJ2-7 and V is TRBV5-1, with TRBD1 matching over 7 bases. The CDR3 contains 15 residues. The J segment lost 8 bases and the V segment lost 0 bases, leaving 11 bases of the junction unmatched. Germline CDR1 SGHRS, CDR2 YFSETQ. CDR3 region: CASSLADLDRDKQYV. DNA for the CDR3: TGCGCCAGCAGCTTGGCCGACCTCGACAGGGATAAGCAGTACGTC.

The CDR3 DNA reads TGTGCCAGCAGCTTAGCGGTGGACAGGCCAGATACGCAGTATTTT. Protein sequence: CASSLAVDRPDTQYF. This chain connects TRBV7-6 to TRBJ2-3, with 7 bases matching TRBD1. The germline V gene has CDR1 SGHVS and CDR2 FNYEAQ. The CDR3 extends over 15 amino acids. Germline trimming cut 0 bases from V and 4 bases from J; bases unmatched to any gene: 4.

V is TRBV12-5 and J is TRBJ1-2; 7 bases match TRBD1. There are 15 residues in the CDR3. After removal of 4 bases from V and 8 bases from J, the junction contained 13 bases not matched to a gene. Germline CDR1 reads LGHNT; CDR2 reads FRNRAP. DNA for the CDR3: TGTGCTAGTGGTTCCCTCGAGACAGGGCGCGGCGGCTACACCTTC. It translates to CASGSLETGRGGYTF.

This clonotype came up a few times. The chain recombines TRBV7-2 with TRBJ1-3; 7 nucleotides line up with TRBD1. The CDR3 is 15 amino acids. Germline V gene sequence: CDR1 SGHTA, CDR2 FQGNSA. V was clipped by 1 base and J by 0 bases; unmatched bases: 0. The CDR3 DNA follows: TGTGCCAGCAGCTTAGACAGGGGCTCTGGAAACACCATATATTTT. This sequence encodes CASSLDRGSGNTIYF.

For the CDR3, the DNA is TGCAGTGCTAGAGTCGGGGGCGGCTTGAACACTGAAGCTTTCTTT. Amino acid sequence: CSARVGGGLNTEAFF. The V and J genes are TRBV20-1 and TRBJ1-1; D is perhaps TRBD1 (6 bases). The CDR3 is made up of 15 amino acids. V was clipped by 1 base and J by 0 bases, with 12 bases between them. CDR1 and CDR2 from the germline V gene are DFQATT and SNEGSKA (reference sequence).

The CDR3 nucleotides are TGTGCCAGCTCACCGGGACAGGGGACACATGGCTACACCTTC. Amino acid sequence: CASSPGQGTHGYTF. The chain has TRBV18 and TRBJ1-2; 10 positions agree with TRBD1. The V and J ends lost 3 bases and 6 bases, in that order; junction bases with no gene match: 4. Germline CDR1 and CDR2: KGHSH and LQKENI. The CDR3 is 14 residues long. Combining the CDR3 with reference TRBV18 and TRBJ1-2 gives the whole variable domain NAGVMQNPRHLVRRRGQEARLRCSPMKGHSHVYWYRQLPEEGLKFMVYLQKENIIDESGMPKERFSAEFPKEGPSILRIQQVVRGDSAAYFCASSPGQGTHGYTFGSGTRLTVV.

A few counts support this clonotype. The J gene is TRBJ1-2, the V gene TRBV20-1, with 8 bases identical to TRBD1. This CDR3 is built from 16 residues. Germline assignment: CDR1 DFQATT and CDR2 SNEGSKA (reference sequence). The J segment lost 0 bases and the V segment lost 1 base, leaving 7 bases of the junction unmatched. CDR3 loop: CSARGYGQGSNYGYTF. CDR3 sequence (DNA): TGCAGTGCTAGAGGGTATGGACAGGGCTCTAACTATGGCTACACCTTC.

This clonotype showed up just a few times. The chain links TRBV6-1 to TRBJ2-2, with D possibly called TRBD1 or TRBD2 (5 bases each). V was pared by 1 base and J by 6 bases, with 12 bases between. Germline CDR1 MNHNS, CDR2 SASEGT. The CDR3 spans 15 residues. In nucleotides, the CDR3 is TGTGCCAGCAGTGAAGGTCCGGGGCACGCCGGGGAGCTGTTTTTT. Translating it yields CASSEGPGHAGELFF.

This clonotype came up a few times. The chain recombines TRBV6-6 with TRBJ1-5; perhaps TRBD1 as D (6 bases). The germline CDR1 and CDR2 sequences are MNHNY and SVGAGI (reference sequence). The CDR3 contains 18 residues. The V end was cut by 8 bases, the J end by 3 bases, with 26 bases between. Here the CDR3 DNA reads TGTGCCAGCGGAAGATCAATCGGCGGGGGCCTTATCAATCAGCCCCAGCATTTT. This sequence encodes CASGRSIGGGLINQPQHF.

The rearrangement links TRBV5-1 to TRBJ2-5; 12 nucleotides line up with TRBD2. The CDR3 sequence is 14 residues long. V trimming: 5 bases; J trimming: 3 bases; junction bases outside the gene matches: 2. CDR1 is SGHRS, CDR2 YFSETQ, per germline. CDR3 amino acids: CASRRLAGEETQYF. The CDR3 bases are TGCGCCAGCAGGCGACTAGCGGGGGAAGAGACCCAGTACTTC.

The gene calls are TRBV20-1 and TRBJ2-3, with TRBD1 identical over 8 bases. This CDR3 spans 18 amino acids. Losses at the gene ends were 2 bases for V and 0 bases for J; bases not matched to a gene: 13. Germline values: CDR1 DFQATT, CDR2 SNEGSKA (reference sequence). CDR3 sequence: CSARYRGRGPFSTDTQYF. The CDR3 nucleotides are TGCAGTGCTAGATATAGAGGCAGGGGGCCTTTTAGCACAGATACGCAGTATTTT.

CDR3: CASSYGVRPPTEAFF. CDR3 nucleotides: TGTGCCAGCAGTTACGGGGTCAGGCCTCCCACTGAAGCTTTCTTT. J is TRBJ1-1 and V is TRBV6-2 or TRBV6-3; D is ambiguous. V lost 2 bases to trimming and J lost 4 bases, with 14 bases between them. The germline CDR1 and CDR2 sequences are MNHEY and SVGEGT. The CDR3 runs 15 residues.

This clonotype was observed a handful of times. The J gene is TRBJ2-3, the V gene TRBV19; no clear D gene. CDR3 size: 16 residues. The germline V gene encodes CDR1 LNHDA and CDR2 SQIVND (reference sequence). Between the trimmed V and J ends, which lost 4 bases and 6 bases, there was a span of 20 bases. The DNA of the CDR3 is TGTGCCAGTAGTACCCCAAAGTCGGGCCCACTGGATACGCAGTATTTT. It specifies CASSTPKSGPLDTQYF.

The chain couples TRBV5-1 to TRBJ1-2; TRBD1 matches 8 bases. Unmatched junction bases numbered 6, after V lost 2 bases and J lost 3 bases. Germline V gives CDR1 SGHRS, CDR2 YFSETQ. The CDR3 loop spans 15 amino acids. The CDR3 DNA reads as TGCGCCAGCAGCTTAGACAGGGGTGATGACTATGGCTACACCTTC. Translation gives CASSLDRGDDYGYTF.

This clonotype has more than one count but fewer than ten. V is TRBV5-4 and J is TRBJ1-1; D not resolved. In germline, CDR1 is SGHNT, CDR2 YYREEE (reference sequence). V was clipped by 5 bases and J by 1 base, with 12 bases between them. The CDR3 sequence is 14 residues long. The CDR3 region has the DNA TGTGCCAGCAGTCGGATTGGAAAGAACACTGAAGCTTTCTTT. This sequence encodes CASSRIGKNTEAFF.

V gene TRBV9 combines with J gene TRBJ2-1; D tentatively fits TRBD1 or TRBD2 (5 bases each). The CDR3 sequence is 14 residues long. V lost 2 bases and J 9 bases, leaving 15 bases between the germline ends. Germline V gives CDR1 SGDLS, CDR2 YYNGEE. The CDR3 sequence is CASSVREFRGEQFF. Here the CDR3 DNA reads TGTGCCAGCAGCGTCAGGGAGTTCCGGGGTGAGCAGTTCTTC.